A single sample gave rise to the 13 T cell receptor beta chains below, sequenced in a study of blood T cell repertoires in COVID-19. Sequencing was performed with immunoSEQ multiplex PCR; in TCRdb, only in-frame clones are kept and a portion is missing. The sample comprises 200,000 to 250,000 clones, over 80% of which are singletons, and 2.7% rests with the top ten. Specimen: peripheral blood. These TCRs come from a man younger than 45 with COVID-19, enrolled during active disease.

The genes are TRBV5-6 and TRBJ1-2; perhaps TRBD1 as D (6 bases). V was trimmed by 4 bases and J by 2 bases, leaving 21 bases between them. The length of the CDR3 is 17 residues. Germline CDR1 is SGHDT and CDR2 is YYEEEE. The CDR3, as DNA: TGTGCCAGCAGCCCCGCAGGGGTCTCCATACGAAACTATGGCTACACCTTC. It yields the protein CASSPAGVSIRNYGYTF.

The chain is built from TRBV19 and TRBJ2-7; 7 nucleotides line up with TRBD1. With 7 bases clipped from V and 0 bases from J, the junction kept 9 bases outside the gene matches. Per the germline V gene, CDR1 is LNHDA and CDR2 is SQIVND (reference sequence). CDR3 size: 15 residues. The CDR3 region is CASTVTGESSYEQYF. For the CDR3, the DNA is TGTGCCAGTACCGTCACAGGGGAGAGCTCCTACGAGCAGTACTTC. The variable domain in full, with the rest retrieved from reference TRBV19 and TRBJ2-7, is DGGITQSPKYLFRKEGQNVTLSCEQNLNHDAMYWYRQDPGQGLRLIYYSQIVNDFQKGDIAEGYSVSREKKESFPLTVTSAQKNPTAFYLCASTVTGESSYEQYFGPGTRLTVT.

This clone was detected once. The rearrangement uses TRBV6-1 and TRBJ1-5; D uncertain. Deletions cut 5 bases from V and 7 bases from J, with 9 bases between. Germline CDR1 MNHNS, CDR2 SASEGT. The CDR3 consists of 12 residues. The CDR3 protein is CASSFSLQPQHF. DNA of the CDR3: TGTGCCAGCAGTTTTTCCCTACAGCCCCAGCATTTT.

The chain has TRBV19 and TRBJ1-5, with TRBD1 as a possible D gene (5 bases). There are 13 residues in the CDR3. Germline V gives CDR1 LNHDA, CDR2 SQIVND (reference sequence). Trimming removed 5 bases from V and 4 bases from J, with 9 bases in between. In DNA form, the CDR3 reads TGTGCCAGTAGTCCGGCAGGGAATCAGCCCCAGCATTTT. As protein: CASSPAGNQPQHF.

The gene calls are TRBV6-5 and TRBJ2-7; 9 nucleotides line up with TRBD1. Germline V gene data show CDR1 as MNHEY and CDR2 as SVGAGI. Trimming cost V 10 bases and J 3 bases; bases outside gene matches: 4. The CDR3 contains 12 residues. The CDR3 spells CATQDRGYEQYF. CDR3 DNA: TGTGCCACCCAGGACAGGGGCTACGAGCAGTACTTC.

CDR3 region: CASSPAGAGTGELFF. CDR3 sequence (DNA): TGTGCCAGCAGCCCAGCGGGAGCGGGGACCGGGGAGCTGTTTTTT. The genes are TRBV28 and TRBJ2-2; 8 positions match TRBD2. V lost 6 bases, J lost 5 bases, and 8 bases stayed unmatched. Germline CDR1 MDHEN, CDR2 SYDVKM. CDR3 length: 15 residues.

V gene TRBV27 combines with J gene TRBJ1-2; TRBD1 aligns across 7 bases. The CDR3 extends over 14 amino acids. After removal of 6 bases from V and 2 bases from J, the junction contained 6 bases not matched to a gene. CDR1 MNHEY and CDR2 SMNVEV come from the germline V gene (reference sequence). The CDR3 loop reads CASSSWTGNYGYTF. The CDR3 DNA reads TGTGCCAGCAGCTCTTGGACAGGCAACTATGGCTACACCTTC.

The chain joins TRBV28 to TRBJ1-2; a possible D gene is TRBD1 (6 bases). The CDR3 is made up of 15 amino acids. V lost 7 bases and J 4 bases, leaving 19 bases between the germline ends. Per germline, CDR1 MDHEN and CDR2 SYDVKM. CDR3 bases: TGTGCCAGCACCTTAGAACAGGGACCTGGCTATGGCTACACCTTC. Its translation: CASTLEQGPGYGYTF.

The chain uses TRBV10-3 and TRBJ2-5, with D tentatively TRBD2 (6 bases). Germline values: CDR1 ENHRY, CDR2 SYGVKD. CDR3 length equals 14 residues. V lost 8 bases and J lost 2, with 15 bases in between. The CDR3 region has the DNA TGTGCCATCTCGAAGGAGGGCCGGCAAGAGACCCAGTACTTC. It encodes CAISKEGRQETQYF.

The J gene is TRBJ1-2, the V gene TRBV4-3; D is perhaps TRBD1 (6 bases). Deletions cut 0 bases from V and 8 bases from J, with 13 bases between. Germline CDR1 LGHNA, CDR2 YSLEER. The CDR3 spans 14 residues. CDR3 in DNA: TGCGCCAGCAGCCAAGATCTCCCAGGGGTCGGCTACACCTTC. Amino acid sequence: CASSQDLPGVGYTF.

The chain has TRBV6-5 and TRBJ2-2; D not resolved. The length of the CDR3 is 12 residues. Germline CDR1 and CDR2: MNHEY and SVGAGI. Trimming took off 11 bases at V and 5 bases at J, with 12 bases between the two ends. This CDR3 is CAVILRTGELFF. The CDR3 DNA follows: TGTGCCGTAATACTGCGGACCGGGGAGCTGTTTTTT.

The chain recombines TRBV9 with TRBJ2-1; 9 positions agree with TRBD2. The CDR3 runs 17 residues. V lost 3 bases, J lost 4 bases, and 11 bases stayed unmatched. From germline, CDR1 is SGDLS and CDR2 YYNGEE. CDR3 nucleotide sequence: TGTGCCAGCAGCGCCCCCGGTGGACTAGCGCTTTACAATGAGCAGTTCTTC. It is translated as CASSAPGGLALYNEQFF.

The V call is TRBV12-5, the J call TRBJ2-2; 7 bases map to TRBD1. Germline values: CDR1 LGHNT, CDR2 FRNRAP. The length of the CDR3 is 15 residues. Losses at the gene ends were 1 base for V and 1 base for J; bases not matched to a gene: 0. CDR3 loop: CASGLGQGNTGELFF. CDR3 DNA sequence: TGTGCTAGTGGTTTGGGACAGGGGAACACCGGGGAGCTGTTTTTT. Filled out from reference TRBV12-5 and TRBJ2-2, the complete variable domain reads DARVTQTPRHKVTEMGQEVTMRCQPILGHNTVFWYRQTMMQGLELLAYFRNRAPLDDSGMPKDRFSAEMPDATLATLKIQPSEPRDSAVYFCASGLGQGNTGELFFGEGSRLTVL.